This T cell receptor beta chain was captured in a study of T cell repertoires in cytomegalovirus infection. Overall study context: As its CMV epitopes, the study selected recently identified HLA-C-restricted and well-studied HLA-B-restricted targets. General study results and limits: Dominating the ex vivo response were HLA-C-restricted CMV-specific TCR beta clonotypes. Cumulative public TCR beta family frequency identified carriers of CMV plus the relevant HLA.

As concerns this clonotype: No antigen is known for it.

In TCRdb, the reads were re-called with MiXCR into one record per CDR3 protein. Of hundreds of thousands of distinct CDR3 sequences listed, about two fifths are singletons. Trimming removed 1 base at V and 9 bases at J, with 16 bases between. This CDR3 is built from 15 residues. Germline V gene data show CDR1 as SGHAT and CDR2 as FQNNGV. Sequenced material: cultured PBMCs, taken from culture after CMV antigen stimulation. This clonotype was obtained from a human donor in good health (CMV status not recorded). Some clones in this sample may be carry-over from other donors' samples. The chain joins TRBV11-2 to TRBJ1-3, with D possibly matching TRBD1 (5 bases). This chain's CDR3 is CASSLVGTALSTIYF. The CDR3 region has the DNA TGTGCCAGCAGCTTAGTAGGGACGGCTCTCAGCACCATATATTTT.